Listed here are 25 T cell receptor beta chains from one sample, sequenced in a study of Ad26.COV2.S vaccination and SARS-CoV-2 variants. Sequenced by immunoSEQ multiplex PCR; TCRdb stores in-frame clones only, minus some. The sample carries about 480,000 clones, around 85% recorded once. As to treatment: about 20 received Ad26.COV2.S at low or high dose, single or two shots; about five received placebo; per-sample allocation not given. Sample collection was performed on day 63 after the first vaccine or placebo injection. The sample consisted of peripheral blood, taken in a trial of Ad26.COV2.S vaccine versus placebo. The receptors were sampled from a person between 18 and 59 years old who received the Ad26.COV2.S COVID-19 vaccine or a placebo.

CDR3 coding DNA: TGTGCCAGCAGCGGACAGGGGGCTTTGGAGACCCAGTACTTC. It specifies CASSGQGALETQYF. The chain couples TRBV6-5 to TRBJ2-5; TRBD1 matches 11 bases. CDR3 size: 14 residues. After removal of 6 bases from V and 5 bases from J, the junction contained 5 bases not matched to a gene. Per the germline V gene, CDR1 is MNHEY and CDR2 is SVGAGI.

The rearrangement joins TRBV16 to TRBJ1-4; 7 bases fit TRBD1. The CDR3 has 19 amino acids. Looked up from germline, CDR1 is KGHSY and CDR2 is FQNENV. Trimming at V came to 0 bases and at J to 8 bases, leaving 18 bases not matched to a gene. The CDR3 nucleotides read TGTGCCAGCAGCCAATCGCGCGAGGGGACAGCACAGTCACGGGAAAAACTGTTTTTT. This encodes CASSQSREGTAQSREKLFF.

V is TRBV5-8 and J is TRBJ1-4; D is possibly TRBD1 (5 bases). The length of the CDR3 is 15 residues. Per the germline V gene, CDR1 is SGHTS and CDR2 is YDEGEE. V lost 1 base and J 5 bases, leaving 12 bases between the germline ends. CDR3 protein: CASSLSVTVNEKLFF. CDR3 nucleotide sequence: TGTGCCAGCAGCTTGTCAGTGACAGTAAATGAAAAACTGTTTTTT.

This rearrangement joins TRBV5-4 to TRBJ2-1, with D possibly TRBD2 on 5 matching bases. Trimming cost V 1 base and J 10 bases, with 6 bases left between them. This CDR3 comprises 11 residues. From germline, CDR1 is SGHNT and CDR2 YYREEE (reference sequence). CDR3 sequence reads: CASSLSGEQFF. The CDR3 DNA sequence: TGTGCCAGCAGCTTGTCGGGGGAGCAGTTCTTC.

This clone was recorded a few times. This chain uses TRBV3-1 (or the pseudogene TRBV3-2) with TRBJ1-3; no firm D call. This CDR3 comprises 14 residues. V shed 5 bases and J shed 4 bases, with 12 bases lying between them. The germline V gene has CDR1 LGHDT and CDR2 YNNKEL (reference sequence). CDR3 loop: CASSAGGLGNTIYF. The CDR3 bases are TGTGCCAGCAGCGCAGGAGGGTTAGGAAACACCATATATTTT.

The CDR3 nucleotides are TGTGCCAGCAGTTTATTGCTATCACCCCTCCACTTT. This codes for CASSLLLSPLHF. The chain carries TRBV28 and TRBJ1-6; D is uncertain. CDR1 and CDR2 (germline): MDHEN, SYDVKM. There are 12 residues in the CDR3. Trimming stripped 1 base from V and 10 bases from J, with 5 bases between.

The chain is built from TRBV29-1 and TRBJ1-4; maybe TRBD1 (5 bases). The germline CDR1 and CDR2 sequences are SQVTM and ANQGSEA. The CDR3 contains 14 residues. V lost 0 bases and J lost 6, with 11 bases in between. The CDR3 region has the DNA TGCAGCGTTGAAGATCGGGCGGGGGATGAAAAACTGTTTTTT. Translated, it gives CSVEDRAGDEKLFF.

This clone was recorded only once. V and J are TRBV3-1 (or the pseudogene TRBV3-2) and TRBJ2-5, with a tentative D call TRBD2 (6 bases). The V and J ends lost 1 base and 5 bases respectively, with 20 bases between them. CDR1 LGHDT and CDR2 YNNKEL come from the germline V gene (reference sequence). The CDR3 extends over 17 amino acids. CDR3 bases: TGTGCCAGCAGCCAAGGGGTGGGGGGATTGGATGTGGAGACCCAGTACTTC. It codes for CASSQGVGGLDVETQYF.

V gene TRBV11-2 combines with J gene TRBJ2-7; 8 bases line up with TRBD1. In germline, CDR1 is SGHAT, CDR2 FQNNGV. The CDR3 is made up of 18 amino acids. V gave up 2 bases and J gave up 0 bases; unmatched junction bases: 12. CDR3 protein: CASSLRGVGQGHSYEQYF. Written as DNA, the CDR3 is TGTGCCAGCAGCTTACGAGGGGTCGGACAGGGCCACTCCTACGAGCAGTACTTC.

V is TRBV6-5 and J is TRBJ2-6; possible D gene TRBD1, 6 bases. Germline CDR1 and CDR2: MNHEY and SVGAGI. The CDR3 consists of 14 residues. V lost 4 bases and J 2 bases, leaving 6 bases between the germline ends. DNA for the CDR3: TGTGCCAGCAGTTCAGGGGCTGGGGCCAACGTCCTGACTTTC. Amino acid sequence: CASSSGAGANVLTF.

The chain recombines TRBV9 with TRBJ2-5; 9 bases fit TRBD1. The CDR3 contains 14 residues. V shed 2 bases and J 4 bases; nucleotides not matched to a gene: 3. Germline-derived CDR1 and CDR2 are SGDLS and YYNGEE. CDR3 in amino acids: CASSVGQGLETQYF. The CDR3 DNA reads TGTGCCAGCAGCGTGGGACAGGGTCTAGAGACCCAGTACTTC.

The chain carries TRBV7-8 and TRBJ2-5; no clear D gene. Germline CDR1 is SGHVS and CDR2 is FQNEAQ. This CDR3 contains 11 residues. V was shortened by 1 base and J by 6 bases, with 3 bases between the two germline ends. The CDR3 nucleotides read TGTGCCAGCAGCTTAGAACAGACCCAGTACTTC. Translated: CASSLEQTQYF.

This clone was recorded only once. The chain employs TRBV10-3 and TRBJ2-5; perhaps TRBD2 as D (7 bases). The CDR3 length is 16 residues. Per the germline V gene, CDR1 is ENHRY and CDR2 is SYGVKD. The V gene lost 4 bases and the J gene lost 2 bases, with 17 bases spanning the gap. The CDR3 loop reads CAISGGGAVLQETQYF. For the CDR3, the DNA is TGTGCCATCAGTGGAGGGGGGGCCGTTTTGCAAGAGACCCAGTACTTC.

The rearrangement links TRBV4-2 to TRBJ1-1; D gene ambiguous. This CDR3 spans 15 amino acids. Trimming took 1 base from V and 1 from J, leaving 10 bases between them. The germline CDR1 and CDR2 sequences are LGHNA and YNFKEQ. CDR3 sequence: CASSQGLSGNTEAFF. The DNA for the CDR3 is TGTGCCAGCAGCCAAGGTCTGTCAGGGAACACTGAAGCTTTCTTT.

This clone was recorded a few times. The chain has TRBV28 and TRBJ1-4; TRBD1 matches at 10 bases. The CDR3 is made up of 15 amino acids. Germline loops: CDR1 MDHEN, CDR2 SYDVKM. The V segment lost 3 bases and the J segment 7 bases; nucleotides outside the gene matches: 5. CDR3 DNA sequence: TGTGCCAGCAGTTTTTCCCGGGACAGGGGTGAAAAACTGTTTTTT. Translated: CASSFSRDRGEKLFF.

The rearrangement links TRBV19 to TRBJ1-3; 8 bases line up with TRBD1. The junction had 5 bases not matched to a gene; V was cut back by 3 bases and J by 1 base. This CDR3 comprises 16 residues. The V gene's germline CDR1 is LNHDA and CDR2 SQIVND (reference sequence). CDR3 amino acids: CASSIGQGGSGNTIYF. The CDR3 DNA reads as TGTGCCAGTAGTATTGGACAGGGTGGATCTGGAAACACCATATATTTT.

CDR3 in amino acids: CASSMAGGVTEAFF. The CDR3 nucleotides are TGTGCCAGTAGTATGGCTGGGGGCGTCACTGAAGCTTTCTTT. The chain has TRBV19 and TRBJ1-1; D might be TRBD1 (6 bases). Germline V lookup: CDR1 LNHDA, CDR2 SQIVND (reference sequence). This CDR3 region has 14 residues. Trimming removed 3 bases from V and 4 bases from J, with 12 bases in between.

The chain has TRBV5-4 and TRBJ1-6; 8 bases map to TRBD1. The CDR3 spans 16 residues. From germline, CDR1 is SGHNT and CDR2 YYREEE (reference sequence). V shed 4 bases and J 7 bases; nucleotides not matched to a gene: 10. The CDR3 DNA is TGTGCCAGCAGCCTTCTCTCAGGGGGCGGCAATTCACCCCTCCACTTT. Amino acid sequence: CASSLLSGGGNSPLHF.

On this clone itself: Within the sample, other DNA sequences also encode this same CDR3. The genes are TRBV19 and TRBJ1-5; TRBD1 might be the D (6 bases). Trimming stripped 3 bases from V and 5 bases from J, with 8 bases between. The CDR3 is 13 amino acids. Germline loops: CDR1 LNHDA, CDR2 SQIVND (reference sequence). The CDR3 DNA follows: TGTGCCAGTAGTATCGGGGGCCATCAGCCCCAGCATTTT. Its translation is CASSIGGHQPQHF.

The chain is built from TRBV4-1 and TRBJ2-5, with 16 bases aligning to TRBD2. CDR1 and CDR2 from the germline V gene are MGHRA and YSYEKL. This CDR3 is 19 amino acids long. V lost 0 bases and J lost 4; bases outside the gene matches: 8. CDR3 DNA sequence: TGCGCCAGCAGCCAAGAGGCGGGGACTAGCGGGAGGGCGCGAGAGACCCAGTACTTC. Translated, it gives CASSQEAGTSGRARETQYF.

The chain uses TRBV28 and TRBJ1-5, with TRBD1 matching over 9 bases. The CDR3 is made up of 14 amino acids. V lost 6 bases, J lost 7 bases, and 7 bases stayed unmatched. CDR1 and CDR2 from the germline V gene are MDHEN and SYDVKM. The CDR3 reads CASRRQGVNQPQHF. The CDR3 DNA sequence: TGTGCCAGCAGAAGACAGGGGGTGAACCAGCCCCAGCATTTT.

Here the CDR3 reads CASSAPGGRVFPDTGELFF. Written as DNA, the CDR3 is TGTGCCAGCAGCGCCCCGGGCGGGAGGGTTTTTCCCGACACCGGGGAGCTGTTTTTT. The chain recombines TRBV9 with TRBJ2-2, with 9 bases lining up with TRBD2. After removal of 3 bases from V and 3 bases from J, the junction contained 15 bases not matched to a gene. CDR1 and CDR2 from the germline V gene are SGDLS and YYNGEE. The CDR3 totals 19 residues.

The rearrangement links TRBV6-4 to TRBJ1-1, with TRBD1 as a possible D gene (5 bases). This CDR3 is 14 amino acids long. Trimming took 3 bases from V and 1 from J, leaving 9 bases between them. Germline lookup yields CDR1 MRHNA and CDR2 SNTAGT. This chain's CDR3 is CASSEFGGNTEAFF. DNA of the CDR3: TGTGCCAGCAGTGAATTTGGGGGGAACACTGAAGCTTTCTTT.

The chain recombines TRBV27 with TRBJ2-7; 9 bases map to TRBD2. There are 16 residues in the CDR3. J gave up 2 bases and V 3 bases, and 8 bases lay outside the gene matches. Germline values: CDR1 MNHEY, CDR2 SMNVEV (reference sequence). CDR3 sequence (DNA): TGTGCCAGCAGTTTCGCGGGGGGGGCAGGGGCCTACGAGCAGTACTTC. This gives the protein CASSFAGGAGAYEQYF.

J is TRBJ1-5 and V is TRBV7-8; D is uncertain. CDR1 is SGHVS and CDR2 is FQNEAQ in the germline V gene. The CDR3 is 19 amino acids. V lost 3 bases and J lost 0, with 21 bases in between. This chain's CDR3 is CASSFGITAFGYSNQPQHF. CDR3 DNA: TGTGCCAGCAGCTTCGGGATTACGGCTTTTGGGTATAGCAATCAGCCCCAGCATTTT.